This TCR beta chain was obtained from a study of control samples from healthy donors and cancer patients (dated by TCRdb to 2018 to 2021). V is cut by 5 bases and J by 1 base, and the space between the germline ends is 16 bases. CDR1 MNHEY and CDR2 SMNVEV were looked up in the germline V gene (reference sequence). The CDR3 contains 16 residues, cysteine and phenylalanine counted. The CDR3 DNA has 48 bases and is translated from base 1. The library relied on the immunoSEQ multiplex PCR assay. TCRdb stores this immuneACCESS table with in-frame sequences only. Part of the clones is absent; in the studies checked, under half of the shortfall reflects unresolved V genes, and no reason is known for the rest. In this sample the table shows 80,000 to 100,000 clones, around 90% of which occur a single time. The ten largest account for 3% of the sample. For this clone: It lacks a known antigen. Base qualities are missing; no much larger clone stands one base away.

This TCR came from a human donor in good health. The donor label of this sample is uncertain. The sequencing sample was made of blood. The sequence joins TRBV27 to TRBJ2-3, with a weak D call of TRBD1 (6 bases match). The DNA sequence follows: TGTGCCAGCAGTCCCGGGACACACTCCCGCACAGATACGCAGTATTTT. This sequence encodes CASSPGTHSRTDTQYF.